This T cell receptor delta chain was retrieved from a study of γδ T cells in repeated Plasmodium falciparum infection. Bulk repertoires came from Vgamma9/Vdelta2+ or Vdelta2-negative gammadelta T cells flow-sorted from PBMC. Looked up from germline, CDR1 is TVYSNPD and CDR2 is GDNSRS (reference sequence). The CDR3 runs 23 residues. V was clipped by 4 bases and J by 2 bases; unmatched bases: 35. TCRdb reapplied CATT to the multiplex PCR reads. This table has approximately 50,000 delta-chain clones, roughly 2% appearing once. This chain links TRDV3 with TRDJ1; TRDD3 agrees at 9 bases. The J gene was not available in TCRdb and was assigned here by matching the DNA to germline segments. Material: gamma-delta T cells from blood. The source of this sequence is a pool of human donors (malaria-infected and uninfected, not separated). The CDR3 sequence: CACRRPSSKGLYWGTHLTDKLIF. CDR3 bases: TGTGCCTGTCGAAGGCCTTCCTCAAAGGGCCTGTACTGGGGGACTCACCTAACCGATAAACTCATCTTT.